The T cell receptor (beta chain) described here comes from a study of metastatic and nonmetastatic thyroid tumors (dated by TCRdb to the early 2020s). The study in broad terms: The researchers compared repertoires between peripheral blood samples and tumor or nodule tissue samples from patients with malignant or benign thyroid disease. What the study reported, not specific to this receptor: TCR beta diversity was reported as significantly higher in malignant tumors than in benign nodules, in both blood and tumor samples.

Libraries came from PCR. Sequencing instrument: Illumina HiSeq 4000. High-throughput sequencing was used to profile the TCR beta-chain CDR3 region of every patient. Turning to the authors' computational methods: The researchers built a classifier to tell apart papillary thyroid cancer patients with distant metastasis, based on CDR3 differences among clinicopathological groups. The Shannon index was used to assess repertoire diversity, and the Morisita-Horn index was used to assess tumor-blood repertoire similarity. The public sequencing data were trimmed at Q25 with fastp and processed into clonotypes with MiXCR by TCRdb, which kept only in-frame beta chains. It is TCRdb's table, rather than the study itself, that gives the V and J calls and clone size. The sample table records approximately 19,000 clones; about 16% of these occur just once. About 40% of the sample goes to the ten largest clones.

This clone was counted ten times or more. What antigen it recognizes has not been identified. The input lacks base qualities; no much larger clone sits a single base away. Measured from the cysteine to the phenylalanine, the CDR3 is 15 residues long. The sequence is cut down to CDR3 DNA, 45 bases in frame from base 1. Relative to germline, V is 5 bases shorter and J is 6 bases shorter, with 19 bases between their ends. CDR1 and CDR2, per the germline V gene (reference sequence), are LNHDA and SQIVND. No treatment had been received by any patient before thyroid surgery. The study retrospectively analysed patient clinical samples collected from about 2011 to 2018 using T-cell receptor beta sequencing.

Rearrangement joined TRBV19 to TRBJ1-2; TRBD1 is a weak D gene call, 6 bases matching. The sequencing sample was made of blood. The receptor was derived from a female donor with papillary thyroid cancer or a benign thyroid nodule (not recorded which). Some clones in this sample may be carry-over from other donors' samples. The sequence in DNA is TGTGCCAGTAGTCTCGGAGGGGGAAGCTCGAATGGCTACACCTTC. Its coded protein is CASSLGGGSSNGYTF.